Presented here are 19 T cell receptor beta chains from one specimen sequenced in a study of T cells in Graves' hyperthyroidism and ophthalmopathy. RNA transcripts yielded amplified TCR beta CDR3 regions. The study used the HTBI primer set for a first-round RT-PCR of the TCR CDR3. Via MiXCR, TCRdb re-called the multiplex PCR reads, giving one row per CDR3 protein. This sample has about 510,000 distinct CDR3 sequences, with 40% to 50% found just once. What was sequenced was peripheral blood or thyroid tissue (not recorded which). The receptors originated from an adult woman with Graves' disease, either hyperthyroidism or ophthalmopathy (not recorded which).

The rearrangement joins TRBV28 to TRBJ1-5, with D unclear. The germline gives CDR1 MDHEN, CDR2 SYDVKM. Trimming took 6 bases from V and 5 from J, leaving 14 bases between them. The CDR3 is 14 residues long. The DNA for the CDR3 is TGTGCCAGCAGCGACCCATTCCAGGATCAGCCCCAGCATTTT. As protein: CASSDPFQDQPQHF.

This clonotype appeared many times. The chain employs TRBV7-9 and TRBJ1-1; 8 bases are a match to TRBD1. The CDR3 totals 12 residues. Germline trimming cut 5 bases from V and 11 bases from J; bases unmatched to any gene: 7. CDR1 is SEHNR and CDR2 is FQNEAQ in the germline V gene (reference sequence). CDR3 sequence (DNA): TGTGCCAGCAGCCTCGGACAGGGCGAGGCTTTCTTT. It specifies CASSLGQGEAFF.

This clonotype was seen ten or more times. V gene TRBV6-1 combines with J gene TRBJ2-6, with D possibly being TRBD2 (6 bases). CDR3 length: 15 residues. Trimming pared 6 bases from V and 0 bases from J, leaving 9 bases between. CDR1 MNHNS and CDR2 SASEGT come from the germline V gene. The CDR3 DNA follows: TGTGCCAGCAGCGGGGGTTTCTCTGGGGCCAACGTCCTGACTTTC. Translation: CASSGGFSGANVLTF.

This rearrangement joins TRBV2 to TRBJ1-2, with 8 bases identical to TRBD1. Germline CDR1 is SNHLY and CDR2 is FYNNEI. Unmatched junction bases numbered 7, after V lost 7 bases and J lost 3 bases. This CDR3 spans 14 amino acids. CDR3 sequence reads: CASNTNRGDYGYTF. The CDR3 DNA is TGTGCCAGCAACACAAACAGGGGGGACTATGGCTACACCTTC.

The chain joins TRBV7-2 to TRBJ2-5; perhaps TRBD2 as D (5 bases). CDR3 length: 18 residues. Per germline, CDR1 SGHTA and CDR2 FQGNSA. V lost 1 base and J lost 1, with 19 bases in between. In DNA, the CDR3 is TGTGCCAGCAGCTTAGGCCTAGCCTACCGATATTTCCAAGAGACCCAGTACTTC. This encodes CASSLGLAYRYFQETQYF.

The V and J genes are TRBV10-3 and TRBJ2-7; D call uncertain. The CDR3 contains 12 residues. The V end lost 2 bases, the J end lost 0 bases, and 2 bases lay between the germline ends. Looked up from germline, CDR1 is ENHRY and CDR2 is SYGVKD. CDR3 DNA sequence: TGTGCCATCAGTGAGGGCTCCTACGAGCAGTACTTC. This codes for CAISEGSYEQYF.

The gene calls are TRBV19 and TRBJ1-5; TRBD1 is a possible D gene (5 bases). Between the trimmed V and J ends, which lost 10 bases and 4 bases, there was a span of 20 bases. The CDR3 consists of 15 residues. Per germline, CDR1 LNHDA and CDR2 SQIVND (reference sequence). The CDR3 protein is CATSSSGQKNQPQHF. The CDR3 coding sequence is TGTGCCACCAGTAGTTCGGGGCAGAAGAATCAGCCCCAGCATTTT.

In its sample, this clonotype was seen many times. The rearrangement links TRBV7-2 to TRBJ2-7; the D gene is possibly TRBD1 (6 bases). The CDR3 contains 13 residues. Trimming shortened V by 4 bases and J by 5 bases, and 12 bases separated the two germline ends. Germline CDR1 and CDR2: SGHTA and FQGNSA. The CDR3 protein is CASSSGARNEQYF. CDR3 bases: TGTGCCAGCAGCTCAGGGGCTAGGAACGAGCAGTACTTC. Using reference TRBV7-2 and TRBJ2-7 for the parts outside the CDR3, the full variable domain is GAGVSQSPSNKVTEKGKDVELRCDPISGHTALYWYRQSLGQGLEFLIYFQGNSAPDKSGLPSDRFSAERTGGSVSTLTIQRTQQEDSAVYLCASSSGARNEQYFGPGTRLTVT.

The chain employs TRBV25-1 and TRBJ1-1; 7 bases line up with TRBD1. This CDR3 has 14 residues. Per the germline V gene, CDR1 is MGHDK and CDR2 is SYGVNS. Trimming at V came to 4 bases and at J to 3 bases, leaving 5 bases not matched to a gene. CDR3 DNA sequence: TGTGCCAGCAGTGTACAGGGGTCGGACACTGAAGCTTTCTTT. It translates to CASSVQGSDTEAFF.

The chain couples TRBV2 to TRBJ1-5, with D unresolved. The CDR3 spans 13 residues. Germline V gene data show CDR1 as SNHLY and CDR2 as FYNNEI. V was trimmed by 3 bases and J by 11 bases, leaving 14 bases between them. This chain's CDR3 is CASSDVVQETQHF. In DNA form, the CDR3 reads TGTGCCAGCAGTGATGTAGTCCAAGAGACCCAGCATTTT.

With regard to this clonotype: The junction departs from germline at one end; a sequencing error may be responsible. This chain links TRBV2 with TRBJ1-1; D is unclear. The CDR3 length is 16 residues. Germline CDR1 SNHLY, CDR2 FYNNEI. The CDR3 sequence: CASRPLGGQMNTEAIF. CDR3 DNA: TGTGCCAGCAGACCTCTCGGAGGGCAGATGAACACTGAAGCTATCTTT.

The chain uses TRBV20-1 and TRBJ2-7; 10 bases map to TRBD2. CDR3 length: 16 residues. Germline V gene data show CDR1 as DFQATT and CDR2 as SNEGSKA (reference sequence). After removal of 6 bases from V and 3 bases from J, the junction contained 14 bases not matched to a gene. CDR3 protein: CSAPQAALAGFYEQYF. In DNA, the CDR3 is TGCAGTGCCCCCCAGGCAGCACTAGCGGGATTCTACGAGCAGTACTTC.

The CDR3 region is CASSLVSGGELFF. In DNA, the CDR3 is TGTGCCAGCAGCTTAGTGAGTGGAGGGGAGCTGTTTTTT. The V and J genes are TRBV7-9 and TRBJ2-2; the D is unclear. In germline, CDR1 is SEHNR, CDR2 FQNEAQ (reference sequence). CDR3 size: 13 residues. The germline V and J ends were trimmed by 1 base and 8 bases, with 8 bases remaining between them.

This clonotype was seen at least ten times. The chain uses TRBV5-1 and TRBJ1-5; D might be TRBD1 (6 bases). Trimming took off 0 bases at V and 4 bases at J, with 11 bases between the two ends. The CDR3 runs 15 residues. Germline V gives CDR1 SGHRS, CDR2 YFSETQ. The CDR3 region is CASSLGSGENQPQHF. The CDR3 DNA reads as TGCGCCAGCAGCTTGGGGTCAGGGGAGAATCAGCCCCAGCATTTT. Using reference TRBV5-1 and TRBJ1-5 for the parts outside the CDR3, the full variable domain is KAGVTQTPRYLIKTRGQQVTLSCSPISGHRSVSWYQQTPGQGLQFLFEYFSETQRNKGNFPGRFSGRQFSNSRSEMNVSTLELGDSALYLCASSLGSGENQPQHFGDGTRLSIL.

This clonotype was found many times. The chain uses TRBV29-1 and TRBJ2-7, with 11 bases identical to TRBD2. From germline, CDR1 is SQVTM and CDR2 ANQGSEA. The CDR3 extends over 14 amino acids. After removal of 3 bases from V and 4 bases from J, the junction contained 5 bases not matched to a gene. CDR3 coding DNA: TGCAGCGTTGAGGGACTAGCGGACCGATACGAGCAGTACTTC. Its translation: CSVEGLADRYEQYF.

The table lists this clonotype with a few counts. This rearrangement joins TRBV6-6 to TRBJ1-2; D unclear. Trimming removed 6 bases from V and 2 bases from J, with 1 base in between. The germline V gene has CDR1 MNHNY and CDR2 SVGAGI (reference sequence). CDR3 length equals 10 residues. CDR3 nucleotides: TGTGCCAGCAGAAACTATGGCTACACCTTC. This codes for CASRNYGYTF.

The chain uses TRBV29-1 and TRBJ2-3; 9 bases align to TRBD2. The CDR3 length is 13 residues. Germline V lookup: CDR1 SQVTM, CDR2 ANQGSEA. V shed 6 bases, J shed 2 bases, and the junction held 3 bases outside the gene matches. The CDR3 spells CSVLAGHTDTQYF. The CDR3, as DNA: TGCAGCGTCCTAGCGGGGCACACAGATACGCAGTATTTT.

The CDR3 reads CASSLAPLDNYEQYF. In DNA, the CDR3 is TGTGCCAGCAGCTTAGCACCACTAGATAACTACGAGCAGTACTTC. The rearrangement uses TRBV5-4 and TRBJ2-7, with D maybe TRBD2 (5 bases). V lost 2 bases and J lost 3, with 15 bases in between. Germline CDR1 is SGHNT and CDR2 is YYREEE (reference sequence). There are 15 residues in the CDR3.

This clonotype was seen a handful of times. The V and J genes are TRBV5-1 and TRBJ2-7, with a tentative D call TRBD2 (5 bases). In germline, CDR1 is SGHRS, CDR2 YFSETQ. This CDR3 contains 15 residues. V shed 4 bases and J shed 4 bases, with 18 bases lying between them. CDR3 in amino acids: CASSSGRRTLYEQYF. The CDR3 bases are TGCGCCAGCAGCAGTGGCCGACGGACTCTTTACGAGCAGTACTTC.